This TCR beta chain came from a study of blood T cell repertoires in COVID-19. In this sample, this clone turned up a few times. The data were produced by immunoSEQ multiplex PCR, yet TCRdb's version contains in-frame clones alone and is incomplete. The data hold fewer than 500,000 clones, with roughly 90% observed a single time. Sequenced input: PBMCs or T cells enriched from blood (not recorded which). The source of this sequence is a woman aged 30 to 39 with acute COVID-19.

This CDR3 is CASRRGQEVKLFF. The CDR3 DNA reads TGTGCCAGCAGACGGGGACAGGAGGTAAAACTGTTTTTT. This chain joins TRBV6-5 and TRBJ1-4; 8 bases align to TRBD1. Germline values: CDR1 MNHEY, CDR2 SVGAGI. With 6 bases clipped from V and 10 bases from J, the junction kept 7 bases outside the gene matches. The CDR3 has 13 residues.